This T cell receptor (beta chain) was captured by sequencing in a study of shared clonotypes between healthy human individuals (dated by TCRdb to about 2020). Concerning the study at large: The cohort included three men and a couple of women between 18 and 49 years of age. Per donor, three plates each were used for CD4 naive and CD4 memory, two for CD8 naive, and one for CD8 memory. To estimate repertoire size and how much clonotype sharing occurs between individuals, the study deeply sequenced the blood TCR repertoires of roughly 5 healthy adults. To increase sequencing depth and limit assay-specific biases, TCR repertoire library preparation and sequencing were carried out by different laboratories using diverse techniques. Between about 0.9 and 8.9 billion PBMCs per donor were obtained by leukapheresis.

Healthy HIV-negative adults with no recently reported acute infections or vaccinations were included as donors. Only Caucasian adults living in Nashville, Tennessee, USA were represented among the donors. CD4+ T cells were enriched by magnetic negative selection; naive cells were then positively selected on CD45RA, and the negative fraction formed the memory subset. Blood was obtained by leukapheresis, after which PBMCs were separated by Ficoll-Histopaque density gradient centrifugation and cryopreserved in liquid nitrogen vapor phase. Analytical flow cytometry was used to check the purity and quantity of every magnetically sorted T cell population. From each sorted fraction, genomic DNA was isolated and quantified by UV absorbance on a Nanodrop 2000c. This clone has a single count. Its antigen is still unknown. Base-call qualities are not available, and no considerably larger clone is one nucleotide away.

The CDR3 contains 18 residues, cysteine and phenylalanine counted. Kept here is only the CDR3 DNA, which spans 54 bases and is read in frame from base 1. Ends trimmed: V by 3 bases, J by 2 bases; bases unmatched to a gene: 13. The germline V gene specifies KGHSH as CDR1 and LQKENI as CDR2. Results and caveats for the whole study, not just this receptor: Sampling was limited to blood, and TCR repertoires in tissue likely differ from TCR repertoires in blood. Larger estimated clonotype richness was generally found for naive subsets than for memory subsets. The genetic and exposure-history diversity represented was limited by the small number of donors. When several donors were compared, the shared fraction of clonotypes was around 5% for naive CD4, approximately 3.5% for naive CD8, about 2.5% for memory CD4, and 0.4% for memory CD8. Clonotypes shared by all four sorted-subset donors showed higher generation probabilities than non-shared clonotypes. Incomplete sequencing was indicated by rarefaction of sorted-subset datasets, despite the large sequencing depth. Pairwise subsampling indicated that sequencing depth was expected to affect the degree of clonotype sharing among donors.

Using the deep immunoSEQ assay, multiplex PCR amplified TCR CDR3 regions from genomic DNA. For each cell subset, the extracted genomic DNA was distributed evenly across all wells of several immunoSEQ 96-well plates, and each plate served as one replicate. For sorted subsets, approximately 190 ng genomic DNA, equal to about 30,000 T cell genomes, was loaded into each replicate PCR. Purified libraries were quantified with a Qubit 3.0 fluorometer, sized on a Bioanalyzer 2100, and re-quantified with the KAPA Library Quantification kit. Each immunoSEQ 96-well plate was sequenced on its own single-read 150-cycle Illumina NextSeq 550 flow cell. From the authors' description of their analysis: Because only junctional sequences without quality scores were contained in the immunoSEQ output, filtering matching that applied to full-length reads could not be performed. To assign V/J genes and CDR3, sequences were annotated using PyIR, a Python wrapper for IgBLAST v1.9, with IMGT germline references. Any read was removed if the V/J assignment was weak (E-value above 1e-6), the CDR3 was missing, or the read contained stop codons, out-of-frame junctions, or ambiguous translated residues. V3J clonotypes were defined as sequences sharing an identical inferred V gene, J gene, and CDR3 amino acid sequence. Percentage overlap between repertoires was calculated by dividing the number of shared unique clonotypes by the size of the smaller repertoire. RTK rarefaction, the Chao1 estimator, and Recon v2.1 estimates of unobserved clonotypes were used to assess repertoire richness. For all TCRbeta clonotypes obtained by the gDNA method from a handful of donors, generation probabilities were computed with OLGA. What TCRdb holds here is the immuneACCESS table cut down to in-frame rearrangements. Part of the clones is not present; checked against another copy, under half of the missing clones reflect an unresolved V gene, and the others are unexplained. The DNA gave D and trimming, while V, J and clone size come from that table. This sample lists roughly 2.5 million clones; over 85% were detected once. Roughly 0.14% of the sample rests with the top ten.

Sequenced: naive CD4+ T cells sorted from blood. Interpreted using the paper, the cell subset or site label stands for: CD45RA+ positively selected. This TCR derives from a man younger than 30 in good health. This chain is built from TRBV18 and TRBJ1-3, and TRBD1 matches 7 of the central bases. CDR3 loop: CASSPVRTGRTAGNTIYF. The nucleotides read TGTGCCAGCTCACCCGTACGGACAGGAAGGACCGCTGGAAACACCATATATTTT.